The T cell receptor beta chain described here comes from a study of cytomegalovirus exposure and HLA in healthy donors. Findings and limits, study-wide: Researchers had no immune exposure information except CMV serostatus available. A later analysis found common viral pathogens apparently linked to several of the most significant clusters. There were some public TCRs occurring in many donors, but most TCR sequences were rare. Most CMV-associated TCR beta chains appeared HLA-restricted in a later analysis.

The germline V gene encodes CDR1 MNHNS and CDR2 SASEGT. Trimming shortened V by 2 bases and J by 0 bases, and 10 bases separated the two germline ends. The CDR3 totals 15 residues. Primers included in the PCR were 60 Vbeta and 13 Jbeta primers. Repertoires were generated with immunoSEQ multiplex PCR, while TCRdb's copy carries only in-frame clones and drops some. The sample includes about 180,000 clones, about 80% seen only once; the top ten take under 2.5%. As concerns this clone: What it recognizes is unknown.

This sequence was found in a woman aged 25 to 39 in good health and CMV-seronegative. Input material: PBMCs. The chain combines TRBV6-1 with TRBJ1-1; D is ambiguous. CDR3 protein: CASSEFKALNTEAFF. CDR3 nucleotides: TGTGCCAGCAGTGAATTTAAAGCCCTGAACACTGAAGCTTTCTTT.